The clone carrying this T cell receptor beta chain has only a few counts. No antigen is known for it. V was pared by 3 bases and J by 1 base, with 9 bases between. The CDR3 loop spans 14 amino acids. The germline V gene has CDR1 LGHDT and CDR2 YNNKEL (reference sequence). The data stem from a study of CD8+CD57+ T cells in acquired aplastic anemia. At the level of the study: Sorted CD4+ and CD8+ cell DNA averaged about 3 ug. Study-wide findings and caveats: Sharing between patients and controls was observed for over 25 CD8+ CDR3 sequences.

TCR beta VDJ and CDR3 were profiled, and genomic DNA was the template. TCRdb itself ran the reads through MiXCR, one entry per CDR3 protein. Of more than 150,000 distinct CDR3 sequences listed, 35% to 50% are singletons. This receptor was taken from a human donor in good health. This rearrangement joins TRBV3-1 to TRBJ1-2, with D possibly TRBD1 on 5 matching bases. Sequenced material: sorted CD4+, CD8+, or CD8+CD57+ T cells (not recorded which) from PBMCs. Written as DNA, the CDR3 is TGTGCCAGCAGCCACCGACAGCTTAACTATGGCTACACCTTC. Translation gives CASSHRQLNYGYTF.